This T cell receptor beta chain was sequenced for a study of T-cell memory formation after mild COVID-19. Broader study findings: A balance of CD4 and CD8 characterized clones contracting day 15 to 85, whereas later expanders leaned CD4+.

V lost 2 bases and J 0 bases, leaving 11 bases between the germline ends. CDR1 and CDR2 (germline): SGDLS, YYNGEE. The CDR3 consists of 15 residues. TCRdb re-called the 5' RACE reads through MiXCR, storing one row per CDR3 protein. Here the sample spans around 510,000 distinct CDR3 sequences, about 20% being singletons. A few counts support this clonotype. What it binds is unknown. The origin of this receptor is an adult woman who had mild COVID-19 (a few samples of this study predate the infection). Cell type and time point are not known. The V and J genes are TRBV9 and TRBJ1-1, with unresolved D. Sequenced sample: PBMCs or a T cell subset sorted from them (not recorded which). The DNA for the CDR3 is TGTGCCAGCAGCGTGGAGGTCGGCATGAACACTGAAGCTTTCTTT. This gives the protein CASSVEVGMNTEAFF.